Below, 30 T cell receptor beta chains from the same sample are listed, as sequenced in a study of T cell responses to AZD1222 COVID-19 vaccine. Assay: immunoSEQ multiplex PCR; the TCRdb copy retains only in-frame clones and omits some. Here the sample spans some 170,000 clones, roughly 91% being singletons. The sequencing here drew on peripheral blood, taken 28 days after the second dose of the MenACWY control vaccine. The source is an adult who received the MenACWY meningococcal vaccine as a control.

The J gene is TRBJ1-2, the V gene TRBV3-1 (or the pseudogene TRBV3-2); 11 bases are shared with TRBD1. The V gene end was trimmed by 4 bases and the J gene end by 2 bases; junction bases not matched to a gene: 9. This CDR3 has 17 residues. Germline assignment: CDR1 LGHDT and CDR2 YNNKEL (reference sequence). The CDR3: CASSRTDRGLKNYGYTF. CDR3 DNA sequence: TGTGCCAGCAGCCGCACGGACAGGGGGCTTAAAAACTATGGCTACACCTTC.

This clone was counted once. This chain uses TRBV5-4 with TRBJ1-1; D gene uncertain. The CDR3 sequence is 15 residues long. V was pared by 0 bases and J by 0 bases, with 9 bases between. Germline V gene lookup returns CDR1 SGHNT and CDR2 YYREEE (reference sequence). Here the CDR3 reads CASSLENAVNTEAFF. The CDR3 DNA sequence: TGTGCCAGCAGCTTGGAAAACGCGGTGAACACTGAAGCTTTCTTT.

The rearrangement joins TRBV30 to TRBJ1-1, with 7 bases matching TRBD1. The CDR3 totals 11 residues. J gave up 12 bases and V 0 bases, and 4 bases lay outside the gene matches. CDR1 is GTSNPN, CDR2 SVGIG, per germline (reference sequence). The CDR3 nucleotides are TGTGCCTGGAGTGTCCGGGACAGACCTTTCTTT. Protein: CAWSVRDRPFF. The full variable domain, with the rest looked up from reference TRBV30 and TRBJ1-1, is SQTIHQWPATLVQPVGSPLSLECTVEGTSNPNLYWYRQAAGRGLQLLFYSVGIGQISSEVPQNLSASRPQDRQFILSSKKLLLSDSGFYLCAWSVRDRPFFGQGTRLTVV.

The V call is TRBV7-2, the J call TRBJ1-2, with no clear D. Germline V gives CDR1 SGHTA, CDR2 FQGNSA. Trimming cost V 1 base and J 7 bases, with 7 bases left between them. This CDR3 has 12 residues. The CDR3 region has the DNA TGTGCCAGCAGCTTAGGGGTGATTGGCTACACCTTC. Protein product: CASSLGVIGYTF.

This chain connects TRBV27 to TRBJ2-1, with D hard to call. V lost 3 bases and J 6 bases, leaving 9 bases between the germline ends. The germline V gene encodes CDR1 MNHEY and CDR2 SMNVEV (reference sequence). The CDR3 loop spans 13 amino acids. The CDR3 DNA follows: TGTGCCAGCAGTTTTGGGGTTGTCAATGAGCAGTTCTTC. Translating it yields CASSFGVVNEQFF.

CDR3 in DNA: TGTGCCAGCAGCGCTTCGGGACAGGCCAATTCACCCCTCCACTTT. As protein: CASSASGQANSPLHF. The V call is TRBV11-3, the J call TRBJ1-6; 8 bases agree with TRBD1. The trim removed 5 bases at V and 7 bases at J, leaving 7 bases unmatched. Germline-derived CDR1 and CDR2 are SGHNT and YENEEA. This CDR3 comprises 15 residues.

The chain recombines TRBV18 with TRBJ1-1; D gene uncertain. CDR1 KGHSH and CDR2 LQKENI come from the germline V gene. V was cut by 3 bases and J by 1 base, with 6 bases left in between. The CDR3 totals 13 residues. Here the CDR3 reads CASSPAANTEAFF. CDR3 coding DNA: TGTGCCAGCTCACCGGCCGCGAACACTGAAGCTTTCTTT.

The J gene is TRBJ1-5, the V gene TRBV18; D not resolved. Germline CDR1 is KGHSH and CDR2 is LQKENI. The CDR3 loop spans 14 amino acids. V shed 3 bases and J shed 0 bases, with 6 bases lying between them. The CDR3 coding sequence is TGTGCCAGCTCACCCGGACTTAGCAATCAGCCCCAGCATTTT. It specifies CASSPGLSNQPQHF. The whole variable domain, remainder taken from reference TRBV18 and TRBJ1-5, is NAGVMQNPRHLVRRRGQEARLRCSPMKGHSHVYWYRQLPEEGLKFMVYLQKENIIDESGMPKERFSAEFPKEGPSILRIQQVVRGDSAAYFCASSPGLSNQPQHFGDGTRLSIL.

CDR3 region: CASTPGTSGGREEQYF. DNA for the CDR3: TGTGCCAGCACCCCTGGGACTAGCGGGGGACGGGAGGAGCAGTACTTC. This chain connects TRBV5-4 to TRBJ2-7; 14 bases line up with TRBD2. The CDR3 consists of 16 residues. The germline gives CDR1 SGHNT, CDR2 YYREEE (reference sequence). V lost 6 bases, J lost 7 bases, and 12 bases stayed unmatched. The variable domain in full, completed from reference TRBV5-4 and TRBJ2-7, reads ETGVTQSPTHLIKTRGQQVTLRCSSQSGHNTVSWYQQALGQGPQFIFQYYREEENGRGNFPPRFSGLQFPNYSSELNVNALELDDSALYLCASTPGTSGGREEQYFGPGTRLTVT.

The chain uses TRBV5-5 and TRBJ1-5; possible D gene TRBD1, 5 bases. Germline V gene data show CDR1 as SGHKS and CDR2 as YYEKEE (reference sequence). There are 13 residues in the CDR3. V was trimmed by 4 bases and J by 4 bases, leaving 9 bases between them. The CDR3 protein is CASSRDSNQPQHF. The CDR3 DNA reads as TGTGCCAGCAGCAGGGACTCAAATCAGCCCCAGCATTTT.

J is TRBJ1-6 and V is TRBV19; D uncertain. CDR1 and CDR2 (germline): LNHDA, SQIVND (reference sequence). This CDR3 contains 17 residues. V lost 3 bases and J 7 bases, leaving 19 bases between the germline ends. The CDR3 DNA is TGTGCCAGTAGTATCCGGGATCCTTACAGCTCCAATTCACCCCTCCACTTT. It yields the protein CASSIRDPYSSNSPLHF.

This sequence joins TRBV7-2 and TRBJ2-4; 7 bases align to TRBD2. CDR1 and CDR2 (germline): SGHTA, FQGNSA. Trimming removed 5 bases from V and 8 bases from J; junction bases left unmatched: 12. The CDR3 is 15 amino acids. CDR3 in DNA: TGTGCCAGCAGCCCCGGACTAGACTCGATTGACATTCAGTACTTC. As protein: CASSPGLDSIDIQYF.

J is TRBJ1-1 and V is TRBV5-1; no clear D. This CDR3 is 14 amino acids long. Trimming shortened V by 0 bases and J by 5 bases, and 11 bases separated the two germline ends. Germline V gene lookup returns CDR1 SGHRS and CDR2 YFSETQ. The CDR3 sequence is CASSLEAPGTEAFF. The DNA for the CDR3 is TGCGCCAGCAGCTTGGAGGCACCCGGTACTGAAGCTTTCTTT.

The rearrangement links TRBV6-4 to TRBJ2-2, with 10 bases lining up with TRBD1. Losses at the gene ends were 5 bases for V and 6 bases for J; bases not matched to a gene: 6. CDR1 is MRHNA, CDR2 SNTAGT, per germline. There are 15 residues in the CDR3. The CDR3 nucleotides read TGTGCCAGCAGTCGGGACAGGGGATCCTCCGGGGAGCTGTTTTTT. Protein: CASSRDRGSSGELFF.

The rearrangement uses TRBV3-1 (or the pseudogene TRBV3-2) and TRBJ1-1, with a possible D match to TRBD1 (5 bases). The CDR3 has 15 residues. Looked up from germline, CDR1 is LGHDT and CDR2 is YNNKEL (reference sequence). Deletions cut 4 bases from V and 4 bases from J, with 16 bases between. The chain's CDR3 is CASSLPGAGRTEAFF. Written as DNA, the CDR3 is TGTGCCAGCAGCCTACCCGGGGCTGGCCGCACTGAAGCTTTCTTT.

This chain connects TRBV19 to TRBJ2-1; 13 bases match TRBD2. J lost 5 bases, V lost 5 bases, and 3 bases had no gene match. The CDR3 is 15 residues long. From germline, CDR1 is LNHDA and CDR2 SQIVND (reference sequence). In DNA, the CDR3 is TGTGCCAGTAGTGCGGGACTAGCGGGGAACAATGAGCAGTTCTTC. Translated, it gives CASSAGLAGNNEQFF.

This clone was counted once. This chain uses TRBV18 with TRBJ2-5; D could derive from TRBD1 or TRBD2 (5 bases each). Germline values: CDR1 KGHSH, CDR2 LQKENI. The CDR3 is 16 residues long. V was shortened by 6 bases and J by 5 bases, with 22 bases between the two germline ends. The DNA for the CDR3 is TGTGCCAGCTCTCAGTCACAACAGGTCGGGAAGGAGACCCAGTACTTC. Its translation is CASSQSQQVGKETQYF.

The chain recombines TRBV27 with TRBJ1-1; 12 bases match TRBD1. V lost 5 bases, J lost 4 bases, and 8 bases stayed unmatched. The CDR3 is 16 residues long. The germline CDR1 and CDR2 sequences are MNHEY and SMNVEV (reference sequence). This CDR3 reads CASSAGTGGAGTEAFF. As DNA, the CDR3 is TGTGCCAGCAGTGCAGGGACAGGGGGCGCGGGCACTGAAGCTTTCTTT.

The V and J genes are TRBV4-3 and TRBJ1-1; tentatively, D is TRBD1 (5 bases). This CDR3 has 15 amino acids. Germline assignment: CDR1 LGHNA and CDR2 YSLEER. Trimming cost V 0 bases and J 5 bases, with 13 bases left between them. As DNA, the CDR3 is TGCGCCAGCAGCCAAGATAGGCAGGGAGGGACTGAAGCTTTCTTT. Encoded protein: CASSQDRQGGTEAFF.

V gene TRBV3-1 (or the pseudogene TRBV3-2) combines with J gene TRBJ2-2; D is perhaps TRBD1 (6 bases). Germline V gene data show CDR1 as LGHDT and CDR2 as YNNKEL (reference sequence). Deletions cut 4 bases from V and 7 bases from J, with 28 bases between. The CDR3 runs to 19 residues. CDR3 in amino acids: CASSPGRGQWTAISGELFF. In nucleotides, the CDR3 is TGTGCCAGCAGCCCTGGCCGGGGACAATGGACGGCGATAAGCGGGGAGCTGTTTTTT.

This clone appeared a single time. The chain has TRBV6-5 and TRBJ1-1; tentatively, D is TRBD1 (5 bases). V lost 6 bases, J lost 6 bases, and 14 bases lay in between. The CDR3 is 13 amino acids. Germline values: CDR1 MNHEY, CDR2 SVGAGI. CDR3 residues: CASRLVGEAEAFF. CDR3 sequence (DNA): TGTGCCAGCAGACTCGTAGGGGAGGCTGAAGCTTTCTTT.

This sequence joins TRBV5-1 and TRBJ2-7; tentatively, D is TRBD1 (6 bases). The V gene's germline CDR1 is SGHRS and CDR2 YFSETQ. V gave up 4 bases and J gave up 5 bases, with 19 bases separating them. The length of the CDR3 is 15 residues. The CDR3 nucleotides are TGCGCCAGCAGCATCCGAACAGGGTACGTCGACGAGCAGTACTTC. Encoded protein: CASSIRTGYVDEQYF.

The chain has TRBV4-2 and TRBJ1-1; a weak D match, TRBD1 (6 bases). The CDR3 has 13 amino acids. Germline CDR1 is LGHNA and CDR2 is YNFKEQ. V was trimmed by 3 bases and J by 10 bases, leaving 15 bases between them. The CDR3 reads CASSHGWGARAFF. The CDR3 DNA is TGTGCCAGCAGCCATGGGTGGGGGGCGCGAGCTTTCTTT.

The CDR3 loop is CASTQIGGLDTEAFF. The CDR3, as DNA: TGTGCCAGCACCCAAATCGGAGGGTTGGACACTGAAGCTTTCTTT. The chain carries TRBV6-5 and TRBJ1-1; D gene ambiguous. This CDR3 has 15 residues. Germline assignment: CDR1 MNHEY and CDR2 SVGAGI. V was shortened by 7 bases and J by 3 bases, with 18 bases between the two germline ends.

The chain has TRBV11-3 and TRBJ2-1; perhaps TRBD1 as D (6 bases). This CDR3 spans 14 amino acids. The germline CDR1 and CDR2 sequences are SGHNT and YENEEA. Trimming pared 2 bases from V and 8 bases from J, leaving 13 bases between. The CDR3, as DNA: TGTGCCAGCAGCTTACGTAGACAGGCCCATGAGCAGTTCTTC. It codes for CASSLRRQAHEQFF. The complete variable domain, with remaining parts taken from reference TRBV11-3 and TRBJ2-1, reads EAGVVQSPRYKIIEKKQPVAFWCNPISGHNTLYWYLQNLGQGPELLIRYENEEAVDDSQLPKDRFSAERLKGVDSTLKIQPAELGDSAVYLCASSLRRQAHEQFFGPGTRLTVL.

V is TRBV11-2 and J is TRBJ2-1; TRBD2 matches 7 bases. This CDR3 has 15 residues. CDR1 and CDR2 (germline): SGHAT, FQNNGV. V shed 5 bases, J shed 4 bases, and the junction held 8 bases outside the gene matches. CDR3 nucleotides: TGTGCCAGCAGCACCTCCGGGACTAAATACAATGAGCAGTTCTTC. Protein: CASSTSGTKYNEQFF.

CDR3 region: CASRTGDEKLFF. CDR3 nucleotide sequence: TGTGCCAGTCGGACAGGGGATGAAAAACTGTTTTTT. The genes are TRBV19 and TRBJ1-4; 9 bases agree with TRBD1. The CDR3 has 12 amino acids. Germline trimming cut 8 bases from V and 6 bases from J; bases unmatched to any gene: 1. Germline lookup yields CDR1 LNHDA and CDR2 SQIVND (reference sequence).

The chain uses TRBV2 and TRBJ1-1; 11 bases match TRBD1. From germline, CDR1 is SNHLY and CDR2 FYNNEI. The CDR3 consists of 17 residues. The V segment lost 6 bases and the J segment 4 bases; nucleotides outside the gene matches: 13. The CDR3 protein is CASSETRTGGQGTEAFF. CDR3 DNA: TGTGCCAGCAGCGAAACCCGGACAGGGGGCCAAGGCACTGAAGCTTTCTTT.

The chain combines TRBV6-5 with TRBJ1-2, with 7 bases that match TRBD1. V lost 10 bases, J lost 4 bases, and 6 bases stayed unmatched. The CDR3 spans 12 residues. Germline-derived CDR1 and CDR2 are MNHEY and SVGAGI. The CDR3 DNA is TGTGCCACCAGGGACAGATCCTATGGCTACACCTTC. It translates to CATRDRSYGYTF.

The chain has TRBV7-2 and TRBJ1-3; D call uncertain. Trimming removed 2 bases from V and 1 base from J, with 9 bases in between. Germline V gene lookup returns CDR1 SGHTA and CDR2 FQGNSA. The CDR3 consists of 15 residues. The CDR3 DNA sequence: TGTGCCAGCAGCTTAAACGGATTATCTGGAAACACCATATATTTT. Translating it yields CASSLNGLSGNTIYF.